The TCR beta chain described here comes from a study of T cell clonotyping in hematopoietic cell transplantation (dated by TCRdb to the early 2020s). Regarding the study in general: In the study, around 130 blood samples were gathered from 35 consecutive transplant recipients and their related donors. Patients were recruited between September 2015 and 2017 and followed until September 2020 or death. What the work shows at the level of the full study, not this receptor alone: Recipient repertoires showed only a small fraction of overlap with donor repertoires, and over 97% appeared de novo at the given depth. Inverse Simpson Index values from donors and from recipients before transplant predicted broader TCR repertoire diversity after transplant. The sample size was limited, and because cells were not sorted, the contributions of CD4 and CD8 repertoires could not be separated. Recipient TCR diversity fell after transplant, with pathologically expanded clonotypes rising progressively from day 30 to day 180.

The immunoSEQ assay, a bias-controlled multiplex PCR with V- and J-specific primers, was used to amplify TCR beta CDR3 regions from genomic DNA. In a second PCR step, a proprietary barcode and Illumina adapter sequences were attached to the CDR3 amplicons. An Illumina MiSeq instrument was used to sequence the CDR3 libraries. In the authors' own workflow: Export and quality control were handled in immunoSEQ Analyzer 3.0, while downstream analyses relied on R Bioconductor and Immunarch. Only productive rearrangements within the normalized downsampled data set were used in the calculation of repertoire metrics. In the normalized cohort, a clonotype counted as pathologically expanded if the clonotype was larger than 5 templates. The Inverse Simpson Index was used to measure repertoire diversity. To capture all clonotypes, the CMV-specificity analyses were run on the non-normalized data set. TCRdb retrieved this table from immuneACCESS and kept in-frame rearrangements only. Not all clones are present; in checked studies, unresolved V genes account for under half, and no reason is known for the remainder. For V, J and clone size, that table is used; D and trimming come from the DNA. This sample comprises fewer than 30,000 clones, 95% of them detected only once. The ten largest clones add up to approximately 1.5% of the sample.

Comment on this clone: What antigen it recognizes has not been identified. Base-call qualities are not available, and no considerably larger clone is one nucleotide away.

Blood samples for TCR beta sequencing were given by related transplant donors. Nuclei Lysis Solution was used to extract genomic DNA from fresh or cryopreserved unfractionated peripheral blood mononuclear cells. V loses 2 bases of germline sequence and J loses 4 bases, and the interval between the two ends is 15 bases. Sequences MDHEN (CDR1) and SYDVKM (CDR2) are obtained from the germline V gene. The CDR3, cysteine through phenylalanine, is 16 amino acids long. Just the 48-base CDR3 DNA is kept, in frame starting at base 1. Specimen: peripheral blood mononuclear cells. This sequence originates from a man between 45 and 60 years old in good health. Some clones in this sample may be carry-over from other donors' samples. This receptor chain uses TRBV28 and TRBJ1-5; the D gene cannot be named for sure. The CDR3 protein: CASSLEAVLPNQPQHF. The nucleotide sequence reads as follows: TGTGCCAGCAGTTTAGAGGCGGTTTTACCTAATCAGCCCCAGCATTTT.